Each of the 9 T cell receptor beta chains below was sequenced from the same sample in a study of a mutant IDH1 vaccine in newly diagnosed glioma. The antigens of these receptors remain unknown. The time point: week 5, during vaccination. The vaccine gave 300 ug of a 20-mer mutant IDH1 peptide subcutaneously per dose. The method was immunoSEQ multiplex PCR; TCRdb's version includes in-frame clones alone and lacks a portion of them. The sample yields roughly 51,000 clones, 75% to 85% seen once. Sequences were derived from PBMCs, sampled from a glioma patient whose treatment included an IDH1 peptide vaccine. Receptor source: a man aged 25 to 40 with glioma.

The sample holds a few counts of this clone. V gene TRBV28 combines with J gene TRBJ1-5; D uncertain. This CDR3 is built from 11 residues. Trimming removed 5 bases at V and 3 bases at J, with 2 bases between. Germline V gene lookup returns CDR1 MDHEN and CDR2 SYDVKM. The CDR3 DNA follows: TGTGCCAGCAGTGTCAATCAGCCCCAGCATTTT. It specifies CASSVNQPQHF.

The rearrangement uses TRBV5-4 and TRBJ2-7; no clear D gene. There are 12 residues in the CDR3. The germline gives CDR1 SGHNT, CDR2 YYREEE (reference sequence). Trimming cost V 6 bases and J 5 bases, with 12 bases left between them. CDR3 in DNA: TGTGCCAGCACCGTGGGAAGCGACGAGCAGTACTTC. Its translation is CASTVGSDEQYF.

J is TRBJ2-1 and V is TRBV7-9, with D uncertain. Germline V CDR1 and CDR2: SEHNR, FQNEAQ (reference sequence). V lost 5 bases to trimming and J lost 9 bases, with 11 bases between them. This CDR3 spans 12 amino acids. The CDR3: CASSPLSSEQFF. For the CDR3, the DNA is TGTGCCAGCAGCCCCTTAAGCAGTGAGCAGTTCTTC.

The chain joins TRBV5-6 to TRBJ1-1; tentatively, D is TRBD1 (5 bases). The germline V and J ends were trimmed by 0 bases and 9 bases, with 6 bases remaining between them. The CDR3 sequence is 11 residues long. CDR1 is SGHDT, CDR2 YYEEEE, per germline. The CDR3 DNA reads TGTGCCAGCAGCTTGGGACAGAAAGCTTTCTTT. Protein product: CASSLGQKAFF.

Judged by abundance, this clone is medium-sized (0.01 to 0.1%). The chain has TRBV10-1 and TRBJ1-4, with D possibly matching TRBD1 (6 bases). Trimming took 3 bases from V and 7 from J, leaving 21 bases between them. The germline CDR1 and CDR2 sequences are WNHNN and SYGVQD (reference sequence). The CDR3 runs 17 residues. The CDR3 nucleotides are TGCGCCAGCAGTGACTCTCCCAGTGGAGGGGGGAGTGAAAAACTGTTTTTT. Translation: CASSDSPSGGGSEKLFF.

The chain couples TRBV9 to TRBJ1-1; weak D call: TRBD1 (5 bases). V lost 3 bases and J lost 1, with 13 bases in between. The germline V gene encodes CDR1 SGDLS and CDR2 YYNGEE. CDR3 length: 15 residues. The CDR3 loop reads CASSAYRGSNTEAFF. The CDR3 DNA is TGTGCCAGCAGCGCATATAGGGGATCGAACACTGAAGCTTTCTTT.

This sequence joins TRBV6-1 and TRBJ2-5; D possibly corresponds to TRBD1 (5 bases). Deletions cut 4 bases from V and 5 bases from J, with 11 bases between. Germline-derived CDR1 and CDR2 are MNHNS and SASEGT. The CDR3 extends over 13 amino acids. CDR3 in amino acids: CASSARARETQYF. The CDR3 nucleotides are TGTGCCAGCAGTGCCAGGGCCAGGGAGACCCAGTACTTC.

The V call is TRBV19, the J call TRBJ1-5, with unresolved D. V was cut by 1 base and J by 5 bases, with 9 bases left in between. The CDR3 extends over 14 amino acids. CDR1 and CDR2 from the germline V gene are LNHDA and SQIVND (reference sequence). CDR3 nucleotide sequence: TGTGCCAGTAGTATAGTTCTGGGATATCAGCCCCAGCATTTT. Its protein product is CASSIVLGYQPQHF.

V gene TRBV29-1 combines with J gene TRBJ1-5; TRBD1 agrees at 9 bases. V trimming: 6 bases; J trimming: 3 bases; junction bases outside the gene matches: 3. The V gene's germline CDR1 is SQVTM and CDR2 ANQGSEA. The CDR3 is 13 residues long. CDR3 protein: CSVRQGDNQPQHF. The CDR3 region has the DNA TGCAGCGTCAGACAGGGGGACAATCAGCCCCAGCATTTT. The full variable domain, its missing parts supplied by reference TRBV29-1 and TRBJ1-5, is SAVISQKPSRDICQRGTSLTIQCQVDSQVTMMFWYRQQPGQSLTLIATANQGSEATYESGFVIDKFPISRPNLTFSTLTVSNMSPEDSSIYLCSVRQGDNQPQHFGDGTRLSIL.